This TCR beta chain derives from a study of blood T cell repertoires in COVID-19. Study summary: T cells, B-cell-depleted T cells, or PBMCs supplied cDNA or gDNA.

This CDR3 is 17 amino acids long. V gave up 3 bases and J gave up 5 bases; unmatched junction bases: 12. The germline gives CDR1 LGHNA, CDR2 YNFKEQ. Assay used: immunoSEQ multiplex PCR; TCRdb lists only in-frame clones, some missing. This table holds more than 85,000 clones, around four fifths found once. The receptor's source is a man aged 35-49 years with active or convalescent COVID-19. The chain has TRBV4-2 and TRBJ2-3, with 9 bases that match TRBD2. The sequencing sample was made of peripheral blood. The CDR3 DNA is TGTGCCAGCAGCCATTACCGGACTAGCGAGTTTCAAGATACGCAGTATTTT. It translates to CASSHYRTSEFQDTQYF.